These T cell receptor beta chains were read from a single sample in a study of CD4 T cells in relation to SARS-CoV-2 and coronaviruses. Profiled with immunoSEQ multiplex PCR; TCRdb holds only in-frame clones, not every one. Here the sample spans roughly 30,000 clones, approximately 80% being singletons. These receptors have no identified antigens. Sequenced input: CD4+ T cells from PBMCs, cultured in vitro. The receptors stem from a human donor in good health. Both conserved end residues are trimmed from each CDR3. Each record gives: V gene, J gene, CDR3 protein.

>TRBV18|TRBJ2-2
ASLGFRNTGELF
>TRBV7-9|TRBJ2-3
ASSLGRGLGDTQY
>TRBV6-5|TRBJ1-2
ASSYSGAGGYT
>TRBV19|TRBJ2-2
ASLWAANTGELF
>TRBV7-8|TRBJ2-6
ASSLGYRGAGANVLT
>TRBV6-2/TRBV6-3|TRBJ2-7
ASSYTSGGTYEQY
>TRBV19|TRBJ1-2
ASSSADGPNYGYT
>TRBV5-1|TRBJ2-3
ASSLFGSGGPSTDTQY
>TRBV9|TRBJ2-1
ASRPPGLADYNEQF
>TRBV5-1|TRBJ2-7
ASRLGTASYEQY
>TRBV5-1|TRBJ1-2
ASSLMTGGNGYT
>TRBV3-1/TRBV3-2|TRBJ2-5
ASSQEPASPLAQY
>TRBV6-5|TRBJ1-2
ASTPGDAYGYT
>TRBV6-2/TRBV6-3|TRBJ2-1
ASSYPIQTSSGGDNNEQF
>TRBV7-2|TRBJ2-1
ASSLELQGAHEQF
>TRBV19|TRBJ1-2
ASSLDGGLGYGYT
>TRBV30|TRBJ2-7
AWSVHGPGEQY
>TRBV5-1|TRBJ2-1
ASSLVGSTTNNEQF
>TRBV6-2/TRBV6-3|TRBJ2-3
ASSYGLVVGASTDTQY
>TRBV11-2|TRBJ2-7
ASSLAPGLAGGVPYEQY
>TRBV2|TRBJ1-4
ASGSRGFNEKLF
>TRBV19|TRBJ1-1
ASSTGLGEAF
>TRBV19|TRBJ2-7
ASSIASGTRSHYEQY
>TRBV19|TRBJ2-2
ASSSGTFTGELF
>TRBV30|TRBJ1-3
AWGTGAGNTIY
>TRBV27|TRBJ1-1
ASSPRSTGQSEAF
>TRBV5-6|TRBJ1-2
ASSWGPGGYT
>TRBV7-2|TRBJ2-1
ASSLYGDYNEQF
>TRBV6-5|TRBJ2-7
ASRPGLAALSEQY
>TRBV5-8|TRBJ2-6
ASSLYGAGANVLT
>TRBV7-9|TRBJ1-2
ASSPEGPYGYT
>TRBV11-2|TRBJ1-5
ASSLDGGYHQPQH
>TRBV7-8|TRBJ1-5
ASSYRGQHSNQPQH
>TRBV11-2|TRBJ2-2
ASSTVGPGELF
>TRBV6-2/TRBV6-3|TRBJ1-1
ASSSLQKGGPEAF
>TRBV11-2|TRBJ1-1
ASSSGPRAQAF
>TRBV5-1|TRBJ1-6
ASSPGQNSPLH
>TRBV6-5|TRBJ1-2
ASTGSQYYGYT
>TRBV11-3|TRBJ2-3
ASSLSFTDTQY
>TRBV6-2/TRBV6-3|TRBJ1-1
ASSFGTPNTEAF
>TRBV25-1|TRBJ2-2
ASSENRGDTGELF
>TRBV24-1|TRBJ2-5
ATSDKQGGETQY